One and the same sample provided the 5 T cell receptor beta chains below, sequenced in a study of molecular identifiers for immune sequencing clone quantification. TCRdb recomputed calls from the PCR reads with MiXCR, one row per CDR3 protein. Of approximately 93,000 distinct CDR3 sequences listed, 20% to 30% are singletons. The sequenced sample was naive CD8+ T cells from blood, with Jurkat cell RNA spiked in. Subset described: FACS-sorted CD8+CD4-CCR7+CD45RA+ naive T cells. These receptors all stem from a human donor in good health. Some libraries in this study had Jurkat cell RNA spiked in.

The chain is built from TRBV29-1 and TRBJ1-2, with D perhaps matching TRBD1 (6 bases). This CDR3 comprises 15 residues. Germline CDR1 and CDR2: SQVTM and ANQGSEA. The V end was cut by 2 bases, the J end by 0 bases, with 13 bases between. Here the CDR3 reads CSVEYWGPANYGYTF. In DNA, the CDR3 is TGCAGCGTTGAATATTGGGGGCCAGCTAACTATGGCTACACCTTC.

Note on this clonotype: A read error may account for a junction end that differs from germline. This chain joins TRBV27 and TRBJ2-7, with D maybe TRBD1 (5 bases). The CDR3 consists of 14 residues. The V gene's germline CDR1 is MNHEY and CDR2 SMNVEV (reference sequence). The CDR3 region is CACSLWQGFGEQYF. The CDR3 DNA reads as TGTGCCTGCAGTTTGTGGCAGGGCTTTGGAGAGCAGTACTTC.

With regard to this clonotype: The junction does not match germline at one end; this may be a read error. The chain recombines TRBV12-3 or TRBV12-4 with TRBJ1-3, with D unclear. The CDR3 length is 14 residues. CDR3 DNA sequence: TGTGTCAGCAGTGGCACCGACTCTGGAAACACCATATATTTT. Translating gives CVSSGTDSGNTIYF.

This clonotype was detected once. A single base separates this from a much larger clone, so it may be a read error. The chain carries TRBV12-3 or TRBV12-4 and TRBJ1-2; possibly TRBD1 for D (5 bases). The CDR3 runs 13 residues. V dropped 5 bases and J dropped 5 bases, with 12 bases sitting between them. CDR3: CASSHLGEYGYTF. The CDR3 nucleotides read TGTGCCAGCAGTCACCTGGGGGAATATGGCTACACCTTC.

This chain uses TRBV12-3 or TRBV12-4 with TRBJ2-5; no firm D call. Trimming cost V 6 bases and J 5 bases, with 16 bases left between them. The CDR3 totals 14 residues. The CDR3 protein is CASSRGPIEETQYF. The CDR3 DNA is TGTGCCAGCAGCCGTGGACCGATAGAGGAGACCCAGTACTTC.